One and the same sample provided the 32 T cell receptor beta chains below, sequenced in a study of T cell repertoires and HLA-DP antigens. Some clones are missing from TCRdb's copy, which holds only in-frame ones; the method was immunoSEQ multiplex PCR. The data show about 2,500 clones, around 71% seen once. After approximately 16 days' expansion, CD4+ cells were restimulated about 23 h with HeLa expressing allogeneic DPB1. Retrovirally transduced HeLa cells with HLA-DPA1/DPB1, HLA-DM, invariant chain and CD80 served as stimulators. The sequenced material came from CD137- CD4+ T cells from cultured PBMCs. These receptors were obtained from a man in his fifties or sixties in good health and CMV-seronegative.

This CDR3 is CASSQGGHRSYEQYF. The CDR3 region has the DNA TGTGCCAGCAGCCAAGGGGGACATCGATCCTACGAGCAGTACTTC. The V and J genes are TRBV7-9 and TRBJ2-7, with a possible D match to TRBD1 (6 bases). Germline-derived CDR1 and CDR2 are SEHNR and FQNEAQ (reference sequence). CDR3 size: 15 residues. Trimming stripped 5 bases from V and 1 base from J, with 15 bases between. The complete variable domain, with remaining parts taken from reference TRBV7-9 and TRBJ2-7, reads DTGVSQNPRHKITKRGQNVTFRCDPISEHNRLYWYRQTLGQGPEFLTYFQNEAQLEKSRLLSDRFSAERPKGSFSTLEIQRTEQGDSAMYLCASSQGGHRSYEQYFGPGTRLTVT.

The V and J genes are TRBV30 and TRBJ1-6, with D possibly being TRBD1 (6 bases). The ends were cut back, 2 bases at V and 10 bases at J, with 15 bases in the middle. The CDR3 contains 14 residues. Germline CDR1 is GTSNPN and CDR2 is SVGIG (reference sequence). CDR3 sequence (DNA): TGTGCCTGGAGTCGCCTTAAGGGGGACTCACCCCTCCACTTT. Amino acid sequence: CAWSRLKGDSPLHF.

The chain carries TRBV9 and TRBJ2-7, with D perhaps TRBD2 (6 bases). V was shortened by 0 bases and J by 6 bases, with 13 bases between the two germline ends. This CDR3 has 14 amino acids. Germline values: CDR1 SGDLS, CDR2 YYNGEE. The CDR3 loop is CASSVASLGGEQYF. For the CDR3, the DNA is TGTGCCAGCAGCGTAGCTAGCCTCGGGGGCGAGCAGTACTTC.

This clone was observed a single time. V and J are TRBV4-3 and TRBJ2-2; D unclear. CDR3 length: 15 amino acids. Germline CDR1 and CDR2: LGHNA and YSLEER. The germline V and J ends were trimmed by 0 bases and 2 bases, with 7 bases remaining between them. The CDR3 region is CASSQDPLNTGELFF. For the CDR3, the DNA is TGCGCCAGCAGCCAAGACCCTCTAAACACCGGGGAGCTGTTTTTT.

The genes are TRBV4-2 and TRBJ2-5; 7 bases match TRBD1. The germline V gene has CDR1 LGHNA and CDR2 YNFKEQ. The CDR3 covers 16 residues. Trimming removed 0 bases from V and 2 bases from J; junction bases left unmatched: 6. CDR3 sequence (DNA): TGTGCCAGCAGCCAAGACCCGAGGGGGCTTCAAGAGACCCAGTACTTC. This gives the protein CASSQDPRGLQETQYF.

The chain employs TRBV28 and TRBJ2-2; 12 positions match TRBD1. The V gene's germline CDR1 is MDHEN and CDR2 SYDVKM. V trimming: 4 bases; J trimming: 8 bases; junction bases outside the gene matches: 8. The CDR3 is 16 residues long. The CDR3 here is CASSSPGQGATGELFF. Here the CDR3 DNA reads TGTGCCAGCAGTTCTCCGGGACAGGGGGCGACGGGGGAGCTGTTTTTT.

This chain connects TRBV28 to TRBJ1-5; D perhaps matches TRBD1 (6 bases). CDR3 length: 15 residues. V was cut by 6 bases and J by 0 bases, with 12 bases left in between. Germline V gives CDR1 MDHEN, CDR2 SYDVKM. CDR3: CASSPDSYSNQPQHF. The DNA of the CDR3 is TGTGCCAGCAGCCCGGACAGCTATAGCAATCAGCCCCAGCATTTT.

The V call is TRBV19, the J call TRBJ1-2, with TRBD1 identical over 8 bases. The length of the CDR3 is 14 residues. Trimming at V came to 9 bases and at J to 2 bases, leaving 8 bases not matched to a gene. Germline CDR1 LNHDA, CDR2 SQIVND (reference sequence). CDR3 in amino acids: CASRRGQENYGYTF. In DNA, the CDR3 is TGTGCCAGCAGGAGGGGACAGGAAAACTATGGCTACACCTTC.

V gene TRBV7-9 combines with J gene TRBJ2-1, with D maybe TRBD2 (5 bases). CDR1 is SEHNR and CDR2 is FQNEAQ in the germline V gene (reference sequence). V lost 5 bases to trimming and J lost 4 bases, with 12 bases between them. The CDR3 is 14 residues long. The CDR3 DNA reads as TGTGCCAGCAGCACGGGGAGCGGTTACAATGAGCAGTTCTTC. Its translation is CASSTGSGYNEQFF.

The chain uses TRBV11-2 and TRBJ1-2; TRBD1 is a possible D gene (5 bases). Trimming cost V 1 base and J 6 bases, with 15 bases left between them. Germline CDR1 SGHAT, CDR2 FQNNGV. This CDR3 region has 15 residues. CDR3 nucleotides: TGTGCCAGCAGCTTAGGTTTCGGGGCGCGGGATGGCTACACCTTC. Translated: CASSLGFGARDGYTF.

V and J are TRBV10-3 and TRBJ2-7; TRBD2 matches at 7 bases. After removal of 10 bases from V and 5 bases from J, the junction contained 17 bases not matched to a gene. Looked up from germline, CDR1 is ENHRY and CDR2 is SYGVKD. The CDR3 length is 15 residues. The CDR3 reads CASRVGIAGSHEQYF. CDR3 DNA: TGTGCCAGCCGCGTAGGGATAGCGGGTAGTCACGAGCAGTACTTC.

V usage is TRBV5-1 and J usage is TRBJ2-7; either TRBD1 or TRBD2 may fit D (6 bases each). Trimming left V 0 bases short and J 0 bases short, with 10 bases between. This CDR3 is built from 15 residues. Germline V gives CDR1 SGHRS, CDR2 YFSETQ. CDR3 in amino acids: CASSLDGGSSYEQYF. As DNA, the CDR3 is TGCGCCAGCAGCTTGGACGGGGGCAGCTCCTACGAGCAGTACTTC.

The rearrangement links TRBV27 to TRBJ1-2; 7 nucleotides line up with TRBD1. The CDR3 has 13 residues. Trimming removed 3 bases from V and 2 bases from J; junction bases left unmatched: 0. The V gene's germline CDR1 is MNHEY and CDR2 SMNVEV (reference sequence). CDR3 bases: TGTGCCAGCAGTTTCAGGGGGAACTATGGCTACACCTTC. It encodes CASSFRGNYGYTF.

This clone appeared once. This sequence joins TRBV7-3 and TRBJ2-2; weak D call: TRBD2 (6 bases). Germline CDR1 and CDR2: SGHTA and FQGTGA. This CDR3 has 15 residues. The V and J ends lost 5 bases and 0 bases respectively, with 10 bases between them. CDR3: CASSPGGANTGELFF. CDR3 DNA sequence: TGTGCCAGCAGCCCTGGAGGGGCGAACACCGGGGAGCTGTTTTTT. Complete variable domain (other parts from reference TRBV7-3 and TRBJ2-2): GAGVSQTPSNKVTEKGKYVELRCDPISGHTALYWYRQSLGQGPEFLIYFQGTGAADDSGLPNDRFFAVRPEGSVSTLKIQRTERGDSAVYLCASSPGGANTGELFFGEGSRLTVL.

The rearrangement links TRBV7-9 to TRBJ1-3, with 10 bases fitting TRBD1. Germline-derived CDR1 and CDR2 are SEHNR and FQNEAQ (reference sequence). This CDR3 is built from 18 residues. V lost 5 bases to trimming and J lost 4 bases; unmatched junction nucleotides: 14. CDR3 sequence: CASSPLPSGQGIGNTIYF. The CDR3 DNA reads TGTGCCAGCAGCCCCCTCCCCTCGGGACAGGGGATCGGAAACACCATATATTTT.

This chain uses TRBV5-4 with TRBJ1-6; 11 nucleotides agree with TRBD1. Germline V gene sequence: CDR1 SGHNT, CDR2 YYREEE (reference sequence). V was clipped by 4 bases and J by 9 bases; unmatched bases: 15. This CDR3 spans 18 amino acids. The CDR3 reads CASSGTGGAGLMSSPLHF. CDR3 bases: TGTGCCAGCAGCGGGACAGGGGGGGCCGGCCTGATGAGTTCACCCCTCCACTTT.

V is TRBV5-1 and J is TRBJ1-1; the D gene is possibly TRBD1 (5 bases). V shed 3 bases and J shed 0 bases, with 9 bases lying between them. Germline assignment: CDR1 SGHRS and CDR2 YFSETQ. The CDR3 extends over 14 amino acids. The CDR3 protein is CASSSGRLNTEAFF. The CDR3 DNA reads TGCGCCAGCAGCTCGGGACGGTTGAACACTGAAGCTTTCTTT. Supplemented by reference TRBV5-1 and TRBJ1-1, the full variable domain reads KAGVTQTPRYLIKTRGQQVTLSCSPISGHRSVSWYQQTPGQGLQFLFEYFSETQRNKGNFPGRFSGRQFSNSRSEMNVSTLELGDSALYLCASSSGRLNTEAFFGQGTRLTVV.

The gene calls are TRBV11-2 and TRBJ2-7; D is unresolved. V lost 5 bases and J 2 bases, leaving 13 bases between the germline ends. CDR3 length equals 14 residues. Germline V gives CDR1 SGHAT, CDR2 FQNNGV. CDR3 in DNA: TGTGCCAGCAGCCCCGAACGGACCGCCTACGAGCAGTACGTC. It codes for CASSPERTAYEQYV.

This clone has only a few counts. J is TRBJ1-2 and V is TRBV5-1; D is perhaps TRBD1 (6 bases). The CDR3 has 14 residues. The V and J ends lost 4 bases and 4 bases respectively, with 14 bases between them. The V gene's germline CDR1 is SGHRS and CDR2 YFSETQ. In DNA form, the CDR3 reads TGCGCCAGCAGCCCCGCCGGGGGCAGCTATGGCTACACCTTC. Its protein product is CASSPAGGSYGYTF.

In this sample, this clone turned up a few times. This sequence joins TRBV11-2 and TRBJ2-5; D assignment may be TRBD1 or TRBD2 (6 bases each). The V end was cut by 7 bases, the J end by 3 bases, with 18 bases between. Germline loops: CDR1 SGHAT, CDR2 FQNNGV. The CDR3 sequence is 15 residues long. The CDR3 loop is CASNLQGGREETQYF. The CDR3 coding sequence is TGTGCCAGCAACCTACAGGGAGGTCGGGAAGAGACCCAGTACTTC.

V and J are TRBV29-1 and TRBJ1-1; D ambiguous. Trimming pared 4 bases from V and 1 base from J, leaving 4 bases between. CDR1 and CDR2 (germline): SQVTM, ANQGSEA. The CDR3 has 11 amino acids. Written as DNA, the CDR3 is TGCAGCGTTGGAGAGAACACTGAAGCTTTCTTT. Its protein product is CSVGENTEAFF.

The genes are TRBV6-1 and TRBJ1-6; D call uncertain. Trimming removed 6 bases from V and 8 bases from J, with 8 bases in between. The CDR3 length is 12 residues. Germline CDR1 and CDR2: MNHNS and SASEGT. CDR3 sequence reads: CASSLADSPLHF. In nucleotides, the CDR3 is TGTGCCAGCAGCCTGGCGGATTCACCCCTCCACTTT.

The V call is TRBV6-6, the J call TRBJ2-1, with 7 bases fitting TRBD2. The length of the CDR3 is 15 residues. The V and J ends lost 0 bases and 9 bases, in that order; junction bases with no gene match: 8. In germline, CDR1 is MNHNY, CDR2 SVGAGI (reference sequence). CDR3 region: CASSYSGLPPGEQFF. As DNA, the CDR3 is TGTGCCAGCAGTTACTCGGGACTACCTCCGGGTGAGCAGTTCTTC.

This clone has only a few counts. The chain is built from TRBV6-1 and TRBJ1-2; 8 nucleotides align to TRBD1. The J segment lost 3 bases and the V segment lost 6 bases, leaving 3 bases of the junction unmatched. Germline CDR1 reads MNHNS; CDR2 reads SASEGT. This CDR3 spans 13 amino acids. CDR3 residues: CASRTGEDYGYTF. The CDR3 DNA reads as TGTGCCAGCAGGACAGGGGAAGACTATGGCTACACCTTC.

The CDR3: CASSPRETQYF. The CDR3 DNA follows: TGTGCCAGCTCACCACGGGAGACCCAGTACTTC. This chain connects TRBV18 to TRBJ2-5; the D is unclear. The CDR3 consists of 11 residues. Germline V gene data show CDR1 as KGHSH and CDR2 as LQKENI. V shed 1 base and J shed 5 bases, with 2 bases lying between them.

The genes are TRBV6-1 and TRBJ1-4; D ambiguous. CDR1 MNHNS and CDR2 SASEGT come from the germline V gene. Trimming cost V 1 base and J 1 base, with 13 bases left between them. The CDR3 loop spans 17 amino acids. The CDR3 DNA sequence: TGTGCCAGCAGTGAAGAAGGATCAGCCCAAACTAATGAAAAACTGTTTTTT. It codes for CASSEEGSAQTNEKLFF.

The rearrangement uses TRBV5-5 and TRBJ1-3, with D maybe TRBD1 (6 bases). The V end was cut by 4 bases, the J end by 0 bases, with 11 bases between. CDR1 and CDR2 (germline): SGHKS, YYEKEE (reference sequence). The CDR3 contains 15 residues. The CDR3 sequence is CASSLWTVSGNTIYF. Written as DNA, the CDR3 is TGTGCCAGCAGCCTCTGGACAGTCTCTGGAAACACCATATATTTT.

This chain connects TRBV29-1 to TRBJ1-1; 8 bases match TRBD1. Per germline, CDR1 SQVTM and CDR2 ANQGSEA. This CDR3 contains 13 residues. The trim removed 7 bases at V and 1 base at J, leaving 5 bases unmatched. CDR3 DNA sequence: TGCAGCGCCCAACAGGGGGGGAACACTGAAGCTTTCTTT. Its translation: CSAQQGGNTEAFF. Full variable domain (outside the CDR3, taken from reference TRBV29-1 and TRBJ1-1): SAVISQKPSRDICQRGTSLTIQCQVDSQVTMMFWYRQQPGQSLTLIATANQGSEATYESGFVIDKFPISRPNLTFSTLTVSNMSPEDSSIYLCSAQQGGNTEAFFGQGTRLTVV.

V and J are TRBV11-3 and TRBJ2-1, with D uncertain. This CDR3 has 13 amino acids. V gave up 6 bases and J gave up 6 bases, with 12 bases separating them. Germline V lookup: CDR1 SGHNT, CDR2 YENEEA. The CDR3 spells CASSLTLGNEQFF. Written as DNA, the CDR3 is TGTGCCAGCAGTCTCACTCTGGGCAATGAGCAGTTCTTC.

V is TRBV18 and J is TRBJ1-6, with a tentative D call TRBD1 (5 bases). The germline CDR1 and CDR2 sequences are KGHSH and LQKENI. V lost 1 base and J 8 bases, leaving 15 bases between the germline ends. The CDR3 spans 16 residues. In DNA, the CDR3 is TGTGCCAGCTCACCACGGCTGGCAGAGGGGCATTCACCCCTCCACTTT. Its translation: CASSPRLAEGHSPLHF.

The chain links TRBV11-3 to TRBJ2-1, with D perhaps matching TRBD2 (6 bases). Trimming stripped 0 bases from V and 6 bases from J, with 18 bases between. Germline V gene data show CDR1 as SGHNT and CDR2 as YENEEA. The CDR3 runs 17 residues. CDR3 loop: CASSLDLTGTGGNEQFF. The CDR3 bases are TGTGCCAGCAGCTTAGATCTAACGGGAACCGGGGGCAATGAGCAGTTCTTC.

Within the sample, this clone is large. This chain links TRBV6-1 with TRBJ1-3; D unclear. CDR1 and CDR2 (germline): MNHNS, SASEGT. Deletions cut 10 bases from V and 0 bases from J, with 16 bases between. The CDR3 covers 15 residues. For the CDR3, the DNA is TGTGCCACAAAAGGACGTCTAAGCTCTGGAAACACCATATATTTT. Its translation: CATKGRLSSGNTIYF.